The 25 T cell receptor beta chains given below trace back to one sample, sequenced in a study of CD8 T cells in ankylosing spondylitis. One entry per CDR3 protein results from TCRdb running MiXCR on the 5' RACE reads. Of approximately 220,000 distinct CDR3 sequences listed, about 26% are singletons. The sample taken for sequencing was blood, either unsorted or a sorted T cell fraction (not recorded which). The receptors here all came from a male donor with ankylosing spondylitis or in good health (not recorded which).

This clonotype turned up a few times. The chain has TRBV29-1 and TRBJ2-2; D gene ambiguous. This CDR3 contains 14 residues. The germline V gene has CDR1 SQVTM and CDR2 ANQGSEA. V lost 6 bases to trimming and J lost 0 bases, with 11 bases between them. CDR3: CSVGKRSNTGELFF. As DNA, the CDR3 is TGCAGCGTGGGCAAGCGCTCGAACACCGGGGAGCTGTTTTTT.

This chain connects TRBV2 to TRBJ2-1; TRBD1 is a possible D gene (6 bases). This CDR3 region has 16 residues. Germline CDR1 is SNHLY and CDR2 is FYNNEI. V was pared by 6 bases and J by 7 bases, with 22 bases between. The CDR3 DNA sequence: TGTGCCAGCAGGGATTTGGACGCCAGGGGACGGAATGAGCAGTTCTTC. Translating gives CASRDLDARGRNEQFF.

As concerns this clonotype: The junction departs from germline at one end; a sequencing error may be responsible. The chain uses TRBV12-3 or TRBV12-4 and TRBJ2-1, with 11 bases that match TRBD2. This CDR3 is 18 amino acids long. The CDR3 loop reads CACSQSRSRLAGLSEQFF. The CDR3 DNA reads TGTGCCTGCAGCCAAAGCCGATCTCGACTAGCGGGGCTATCCGAGCAGTTCTTC.

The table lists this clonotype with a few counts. The CDR3 loop is CSVVMTGSYEQYF. CDR3 DNA: TGCAGCGTCGTAATGACAGGCTCCTACGAGCAGTACTTC. The gene calls are TRBV29-1 and TRBJ2-7; tentatively, D is TRBD1 (6 bases). Germline V CDR1 and CDR2: SQVTM, ANQGSEA. Between the trimmed V and J ends, which lost 6 bases and 0 bases, there was a span of 12 bases. The length of the CDR3 is 13 residues.

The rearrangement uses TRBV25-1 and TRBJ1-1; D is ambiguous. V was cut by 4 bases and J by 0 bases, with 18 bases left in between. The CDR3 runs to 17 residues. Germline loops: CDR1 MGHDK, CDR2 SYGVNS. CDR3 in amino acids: CASSGPGRLGMNTEAFF. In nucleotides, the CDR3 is TGTGCCAGCAGTGGCCCCGGGAGGTTAGGGATGAACACTGAAGCTTTCTTT.

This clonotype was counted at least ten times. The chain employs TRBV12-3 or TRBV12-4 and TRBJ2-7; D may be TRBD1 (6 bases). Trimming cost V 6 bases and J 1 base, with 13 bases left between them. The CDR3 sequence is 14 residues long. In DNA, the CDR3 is TGTGCCAGCAGCTTATCCGGACAGTCCTACGAGCAGTACTTC. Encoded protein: CASSLSGQSYEQYF.

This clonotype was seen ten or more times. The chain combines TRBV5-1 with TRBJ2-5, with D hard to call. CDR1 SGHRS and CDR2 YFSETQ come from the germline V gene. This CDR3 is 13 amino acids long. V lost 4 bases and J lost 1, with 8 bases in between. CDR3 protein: CASSPNFQETQYF. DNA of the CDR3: TGCGCCAGCAGCCCCAACTTCCAAGAGACCCAGTACTTC.

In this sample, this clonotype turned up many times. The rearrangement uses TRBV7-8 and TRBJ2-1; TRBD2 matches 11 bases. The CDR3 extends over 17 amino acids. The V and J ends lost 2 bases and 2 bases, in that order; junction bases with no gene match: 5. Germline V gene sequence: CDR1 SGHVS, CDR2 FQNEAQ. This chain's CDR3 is CASSLRGLAATYNEQFF. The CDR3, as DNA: TGTGCCAGCAGCTTAAGGGGACTAGCGGCCACCTACAATGAGCAGTTCTTC.

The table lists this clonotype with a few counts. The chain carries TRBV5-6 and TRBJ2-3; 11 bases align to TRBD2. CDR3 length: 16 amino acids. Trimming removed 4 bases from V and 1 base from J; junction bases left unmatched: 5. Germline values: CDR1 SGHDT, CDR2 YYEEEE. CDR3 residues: CASSPGLAAGTDTQYF. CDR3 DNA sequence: TGTGCCAGCAGCCCGGGACTAGCGGCAGGCACAGATACGCAGTATTTT.

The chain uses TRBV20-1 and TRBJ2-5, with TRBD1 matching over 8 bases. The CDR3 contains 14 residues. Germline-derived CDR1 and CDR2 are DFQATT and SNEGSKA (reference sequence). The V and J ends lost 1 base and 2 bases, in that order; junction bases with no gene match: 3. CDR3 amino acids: CSARGGQVQETQYF. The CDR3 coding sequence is TGCAGTGCTAGAGGGGGACAGGTACAAGAGACCCAGTACTTC.

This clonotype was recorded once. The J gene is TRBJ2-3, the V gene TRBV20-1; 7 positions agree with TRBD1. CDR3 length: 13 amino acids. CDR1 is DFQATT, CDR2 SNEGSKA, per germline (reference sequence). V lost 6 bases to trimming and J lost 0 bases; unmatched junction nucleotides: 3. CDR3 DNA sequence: TGCAGTGCGTTGACAGGGAGCACAGATACGCAGTATTTT. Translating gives CSALTGSTDTQYF.

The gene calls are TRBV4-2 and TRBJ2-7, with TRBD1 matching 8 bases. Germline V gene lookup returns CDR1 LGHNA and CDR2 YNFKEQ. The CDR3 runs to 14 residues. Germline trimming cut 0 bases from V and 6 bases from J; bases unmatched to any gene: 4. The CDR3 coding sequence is TGTGCCAGCAGCCAAGATCAGGGGGCCTTCGAGCAGTACTTC. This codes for CASSQDQGAFEQYF.

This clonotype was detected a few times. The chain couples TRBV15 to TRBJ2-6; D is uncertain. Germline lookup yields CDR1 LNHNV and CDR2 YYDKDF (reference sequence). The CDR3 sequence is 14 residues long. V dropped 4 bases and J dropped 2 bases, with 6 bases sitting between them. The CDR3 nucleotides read TGTGCCACCAGCACAATAGCTGGGGCCAACGTCCTGACTTTC. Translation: CATSTIAGANVLTF.

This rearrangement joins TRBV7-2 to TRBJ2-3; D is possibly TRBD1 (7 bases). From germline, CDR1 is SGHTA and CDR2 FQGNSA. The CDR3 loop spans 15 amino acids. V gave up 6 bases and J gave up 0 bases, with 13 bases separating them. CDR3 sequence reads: CASSQTGTSTDTQYF. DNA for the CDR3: TGTGCCAGCAGTCAGACAGGGACTAGCACAGATACGCAGTATTTT.

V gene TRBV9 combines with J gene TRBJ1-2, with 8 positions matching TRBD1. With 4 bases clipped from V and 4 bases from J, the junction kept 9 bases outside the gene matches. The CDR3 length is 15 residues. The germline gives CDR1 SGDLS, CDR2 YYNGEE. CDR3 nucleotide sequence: TGTGCCAGCAGCCCTCAGACAGGGGATCGCTATGGCTACACCTTC. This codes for CASSPQTGDRYGYTF.

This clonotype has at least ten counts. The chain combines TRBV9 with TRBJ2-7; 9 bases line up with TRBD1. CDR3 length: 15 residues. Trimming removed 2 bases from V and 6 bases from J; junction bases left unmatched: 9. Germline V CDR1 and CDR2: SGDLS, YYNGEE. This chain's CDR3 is CASSVSGTGFGEQYF. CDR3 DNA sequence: TGTGCCAGCAGCGTTTCCGGGACAGGGTTCGGCGAGCAGTACTTC.

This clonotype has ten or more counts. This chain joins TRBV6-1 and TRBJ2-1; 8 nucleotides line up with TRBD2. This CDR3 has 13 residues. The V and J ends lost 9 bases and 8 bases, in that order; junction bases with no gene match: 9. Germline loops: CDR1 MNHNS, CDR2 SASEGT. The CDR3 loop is CASSGKGWYEQFF. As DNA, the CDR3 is TGTGCCAGTAGCGGGAAGGGTTGGTATGAGCAGTTCTTC.

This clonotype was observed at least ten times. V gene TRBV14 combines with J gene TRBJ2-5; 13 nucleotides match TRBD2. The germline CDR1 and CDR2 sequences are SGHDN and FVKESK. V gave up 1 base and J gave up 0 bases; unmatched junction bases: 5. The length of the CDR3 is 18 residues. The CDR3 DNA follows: TGTGCCAGCAGCCAAGTTACTAGCGGGAGGGGATACCAAGAGACCCAGTACTTC. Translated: CASSQVTSGRGYQETQYF.

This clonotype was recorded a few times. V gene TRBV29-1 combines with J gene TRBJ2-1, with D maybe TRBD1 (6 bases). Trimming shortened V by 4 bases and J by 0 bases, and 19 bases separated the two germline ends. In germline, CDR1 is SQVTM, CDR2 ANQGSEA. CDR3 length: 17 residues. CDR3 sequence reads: CSVATGTKSSSYNEQFF. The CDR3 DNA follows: TGCAGCGTTGCTACCGGGACAAAATCGAGCTCCTACAATGAGCAGTTCTTC.

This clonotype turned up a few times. The CDR3 region is CASSGTRGGETQYF. DNA of the CDR3: TGTGCCAGCAGTGGTACCCGAGGCGGAGAGACCCAGTACTTC. The V gene is TRBV6-1, the J gene TRBJ2-5; no clear D. In germline, CDR1 is MNHNS, CDR2 SASEGT. CDR3 size: 14 residues. Trimming stripped 4 bases from V and 4 bases from J, with 13 bases between.

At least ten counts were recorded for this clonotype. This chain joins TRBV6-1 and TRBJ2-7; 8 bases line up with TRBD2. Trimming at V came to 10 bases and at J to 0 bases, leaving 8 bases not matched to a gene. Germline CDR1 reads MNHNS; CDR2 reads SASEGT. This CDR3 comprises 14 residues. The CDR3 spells CATEKAGASYEQYF. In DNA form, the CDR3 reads TGTGCCACCGAAAAAGCGGGAGCCTCCTACGAGCAGTACTTC.

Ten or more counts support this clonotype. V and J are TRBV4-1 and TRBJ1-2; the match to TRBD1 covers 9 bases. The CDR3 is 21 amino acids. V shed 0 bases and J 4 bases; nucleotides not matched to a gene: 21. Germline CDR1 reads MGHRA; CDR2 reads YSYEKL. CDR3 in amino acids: CASSQDSNRGQGKSWVYGYTF. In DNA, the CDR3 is TGCGCCAGCAGCCAAGATTCTAATAGGGGACAGGGAAAATCCTGGGTCTATGGCTACACCTTC.

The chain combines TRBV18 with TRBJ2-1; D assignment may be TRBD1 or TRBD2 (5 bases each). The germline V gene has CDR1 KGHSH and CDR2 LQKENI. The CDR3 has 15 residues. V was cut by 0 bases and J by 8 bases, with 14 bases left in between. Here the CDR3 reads CASSPPSVGVDEQFF. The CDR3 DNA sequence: TGTGCCAGCTCACCACCGTCGGTGGGGGTCGATGAGCAGTTCTTC.

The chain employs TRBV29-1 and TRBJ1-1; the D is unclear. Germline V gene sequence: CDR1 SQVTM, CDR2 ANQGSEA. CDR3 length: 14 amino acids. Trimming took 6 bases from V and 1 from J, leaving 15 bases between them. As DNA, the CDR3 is TGCAGCGTGGGCACTCGATTGGGGAACACTGAAGCTTTCTTT. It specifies CSVGTRLGNTEAFF.

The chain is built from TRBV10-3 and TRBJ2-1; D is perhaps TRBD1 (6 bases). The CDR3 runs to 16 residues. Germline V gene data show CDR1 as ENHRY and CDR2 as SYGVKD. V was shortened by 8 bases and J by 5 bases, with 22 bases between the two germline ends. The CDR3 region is CAIGPNLRDTNNEQFF. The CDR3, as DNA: TGTGCCATCGGCCCAAATCTACGGGACACCAACAATGAGCAGTTCTTC.